Sequencing of this T cell receptor beta chain was carried out in a study of glioma-infiltrating T cells. Regarding the study as a whole: Only very few CDR3 sequences appeared in both tissue and blood. Tissue-blood divergence was below expectation in non-neoplastic patients, above in gliomas.

Details on this clonotype: Its target is unknown. One end of the junction does not line up with germline, which may come from a read error.

Germline V CDR1 and CDR2: LNHDA, SQIVND (reference sequence). The CDR3 spans 16 residues. Using RNA template, CDR3s of TCR alpha and beta were amplified with iRepertoire arm-PCR. For one-step reverse transcription and amplification, roughly 85-450 ng of tissue mRNA or PBMC total RNA was used. A single record per CDR3 protein comes from TCRdb applying MiXCR to the multiplex PCR reads. The sample lists tens of thousands of distinct CDR3 sequences; approximately 22% were seen once. This sequence was found in a human donor with low-grade glioma or glioblastoma, undergoing nonglioma brain surgery, or in good health (not recorded which). V is TRBV19 and J is TRBJ2-1; D uncertain. Material for sequencing was glioma tissue, nonneoplastic brain tissue, or PBMCs (not recorded which). CDR3 protein: CASSIGGSYSYNEQLF. CDR3 nucleotides: TGTGCCAGTAGTATAGGTGGGTCCTATTCCTACAATGAGCAGCTCTTC.